This T cell receptor (beta chain) was obtained from a study of blood T cell repertoires in COVID-19. Across the study: Researchers got acute and convalescent COVID-19 samples from the United States, Italy and Spain. In each case, the material was cDNA or gDNA derived from T cells, B-cell-depleted T cells, or PBMCs.

This CDR3 spans 13 amino acids. Per the germline V gene, CDR1 is SSHAT and CDR2 is FNYEAQ (reference sequence). This clone came up once. An end of the junction differs from the germline gene, which may be a read error. As processed by the authors: Amplifying reference gene primers gave estimates of nucleated cell counts. Assay used: immunoSEQ multiplex PCR; TCRdb lists only in-frame clones, some missing. V, J and clone size are those of that table, while D and trimming were read from the DNA. The sample carries fewer than 250,000 clones, about 80% recorded once. The receptor comes from a man between 60 and 75 years old with acute or convalescent COVID-19. The chain employs TRBV7-7 and TRBJ2-3, with D tentatively TRBD1 (6 bases). The sequenced sample consisted of peripheral blood. The CDR3 DNA reads as TGTGCTAGCAGCCGGGACACCTCAGATACGCAGTATTTT. It translates to CASSRDTSDTQYF. The whole variable domain, remainder taken from reference TRBV7-7 and TRBJ2-3, is GAGVSQSPRYKVTKRGQDVTLRCDPISSHATLYWYQQALGQGPEFLTYFNYEAQPDKSGLPSDRFSAERPEGSISTLTIQRTEQRDSAMYRCASSRDTSDTQYFGPGTRLTVL.